The sequence of this T cell receptor beta chain was determined in a study of blood T cell repertoires in COVID-19. In the source study's methods: The assay estimated nucleated cells by amplifying reference gene primers. Profiled with immunoSEQ multiplex PCR; TCRdb holds only in-frame clones, not every one. D and trimming were read from the DNA, whereas the V and J calls and clone size are those reported in that table. The sample consists of 470,000 or so clones, nearly 90% of them appearing once. Donors were grouped by their self-reported clinical history. This CDR3 comprises 16 residues. The germline V gene encodes CDR1 SGHVS and CDR2 FQNEAQ. V dropped 4 bases and J dropped 3 bases, with 18 bases sitting between them.

The V gene is TRBV7-8, the J gene TRBJ1-2; D gene ambiguous. This TCR was sampled from a woman aged 18-29 years with acute COVID-19. Sequencing was performed on PBMCs or T cells enriched from blood (not recorded which). The CDR3, as DNA: TGTGCCAGCAGCTCGAATCAGGTGGTCGATTACTATGGCTACACCTTC. Its translation is CASSSNQVVDYYGYTF.